Shown below are 21 T cell receptor beta chains from a single sample sequenced in a study of cytomegalovirus exposure and HLA in healthy donors. It was with 60 Vbeta and 13 Jbeta primers that the PCR ran. The table came from immunoSEQ multiplex PCR; TCRdb's copy has only in-frame clones and leaves some out. The sample includes about 120,000 clones, over 6.5% of them seen just once. The material sequenced was PBMCs. The source is a woman in her forties in good health and CMV-seropositive.

For this clone: Other DNA variants within this sample encode the same CDR3. The genes are TRBV6-6 and TRBJ1-1, with TRBD1 identical over 8 bases. The V segment lost 5 bases and the J segment 8 bases; nucleotides outside the gene matches: 13. The CDR3 runs to 15 residues. Germline V gene lookup returns CDR1 MNHNY and CDR2 SVGAGI (reference sequence). DNA for the CDR3: TGTGCCAGCAGTACTCCGGGTCAGGGGGCGGAAGAAGCTTTCTTT. As protein: CASSTPGQGAEEAFF.

The chain recombines TRBV30 with TRBJ1-4, with a tentative D call TRBD1 (5 bases). Germline V gene lookup returns CDR1 GTSNPN and CDR2 SVGIG (reference sequence). The length of the CDR3 is 14 residues. The ends were cut back, 0 bases at V and 3 bases at J, with 8 bases in the middle. The CDR3 sequence is CAWSVQAANEKLFF. Written as DNA, the CDR3 is TGTGCCTGGAGTGTACAGGCCGCTAATGAAAAACTGTTTTTT.

The genes are TRBV28 and TRBJ1-6; TRBD1 matches at 7 bases. Germline lookup yields CDR1 MDHEN and CDR2 SYDVKM. Trimming at V came to 7 bases and at J to 7 bases, leaving 10 bases not matched to a gene. The length of the CDR3 is 15 residues. CDR3 bases: TGTGCCAGCACCGTAACCGGGACAGTAAATTCACCCCTCCACTTT. Its translation: CASTVTGTVNSPLHF.

This clone turned up a few times. The V and J genes are TRBV23-1 and TRBJ1-6, with D possibly being TRBD1 (5 bases). TRBV23-1 has ORF status, its function being uncertain. The CDR3 sequence is 18 residues long. V was cut by 4 bases and J by 0 bases, with 16 bases left in between. CDR3 amino acids: CASSPGTVKNSYNSPLHF. The DNA of the CDR3 is TGCGCCAGCAGTCCGGGGACTGTCAAAAACTCCTATAATTCACCCCTCCACTTT.

This clone was seen a few times. The chain has TRBV27 and TRBJ1-2, with D possibly TRBD1 on 5 matching bases. Trimming cost V 7 bases and J 2 bases, with 14 bases left between them. In germline, CDR1 is MNHEY, CDR2 SMNVEV (reference sequence). The CDR3 sequence is 14 residues long. The CDR3 loop is CASTGGGGNYGYTF. In DNA, the CDR3 is TGTGCCAGCACGGGCGGGGGAGGCAACTATGGCTACACCTTC.

V and J are TRBV5-1 and TRBJ2-7, with 9 nucleotides matching TRBD2. There are 14 residues in the CDR3. In germline, CDR1 is SGHRS, CDR2 YFSETQ. V lost 4 bases, J lost 3 bases, and 5 bases stayed unmatched. The CDR3, as DNA: TGCGCCAGCAGCCCGGCGGGGGGGGTCTACGAGCAGTACTTC. It translates to CASSPAGGVYEQYF.

The chain couples TRBV9 to TRBJ2-3, with 10 bases lining up with TRBD2. Germline loops: CDR1 SGDLS, CDR2 YYNGEE. J lost 0 bases, V lost 7 bases, and 8 bases had no gene match. The CDR3 is 16 amino acids. As DNA, the CDR3 is TGTGCCAGCGCCCTGCTTAGCGGGGGGAGCACAGATACGCAGTATTTT. Protein product: CASALLSGGSTDTQYF.

This clone was seen only a few times. The rearrangement joins TRBV28 to TRBJ1-4; 7 bases match TRBD1. The CDR3 is 13 amino acids. With V trimmed by 3 bases and J by 10 bases, 5 bases remained unmatched. Germline V lookup: CDR1 MDHEN, CDR2 SYDVKM. The CDR3 loop is CASSLTGRGKLFF. CDR3 in DNA: TGTGCCAGCAGTTTGACAGGGCGAGGAAAACTGTTTTTT. The whole variable domain, filled in from reference TRBV28 and TRBJ1-4, reads DVKVTQSSRYLVKRTGEKVFLECVQDMDHENMFWYRQDPGLGLRLIYFSYDVKMKEKGDIPEGYSVSREKKERFSLILESASTNQTSMYLCASSLTGRGKLFFGSGTQLSVL.

In its sample, this clone was seen a few times. The V gene is TRBV7-3, the J gene TRBJ2-6, with TRBD1 identical over 7 bases. The length of the CDR3 is 17 residues. With V trimmed by 6 bases and J by 0 bases, 8 bases remained unmatched. The V gene's germline CDR1 is SGHTA and CDR2 FQGTGA. The CDR3 sequence is CASRRTGTGSGANVLTF. In nucleotides, the CDR3 is TGTGCCAGCAGGAGGACAGGTACAGGCTCTGGGGCCAACGTCCTGACTTTC.

The chain's CDR3 is CASSMNTGGYTF. In DNA form, the CDR3 reads TGTGCCAGTAGTATGAATACGGGAGGCTACACCTTC. The chain carries TRBV19 and TRBJ1-2, with D uncertain. V gave up 3 bases and J gave up 8 bases, with 10 bases separating them. The CDR3 is made up of 12 amino acids. Germline assignment: CDR1 LNHDA and CDR2 SQIVND (reference sequence).

This clone has a handful of counts. This chain joins TRBV7-9 and TRBJ2-5; D not certain. Germline-derived CDR1 and CDR2 are SEHNR and FQNEAQ (reference sequence). This CDR3 has 16 residues. V gave up 2 bases and J gave up 5 bases, with 18 bases separating them. CDR3 sequence (DNA): TGTGCCAGCAGCTTATCGGCCAGCCCTTACGGGGAGACCCAGTACTTC. Protein: CASSLSASPYGETQYF.

This clone has just a few counts. The genes are TRBV27 and TRBJ2-3; a weak D match, TRBD1 (5 bases). This CDR3 spans 15 amino acids. The germline CDR1 and CDR2 sequences are MNHEY and SMNVEV (reference sequence). V was shortened by 6 bases and J by 0 bases, with 13 bases between the two germline ends. The CDR3 DNA is TGTGCCAGCAGGCCTAGGGGTCGTAGCACAGATACGCAGTATTTT. Translated, it gives CASRPRGRSTDTQYF.

This clone was counted a few times. The rearrangement joins TRBV18 to TRBJ2-3; TRBD2 matches at 9 bases. J lost 2 bases, V lost 0 bases, and 12 bases had no gene match. Germline lookup yields CDR1 KGHSH and CDR2 LQKENI. The CDR3 runs 19 residues. CDR3 sequence reads: CASSPPSSPGLANTDTQYF. In DNA, the CDR3 is TGTGCCAGCTCACCACCGTCATCCCCGGGACTAGCCAACACAGATACGCAGTATTTT.

Worth noting for this clone: The sample carries other DNA sequences with the same CDR3. The rearrangement joins TRBV5-4 to TRBJ2-1; 10 bases match TRBD2. Germline CDR1 reads SGHNT; CDR2 reads YYREEE (reference sequence). CDR3 length: 15 amino acids. V lost 4 bases and J lost 4; bases outside the gene matches: 5. CDR3 DNA: TGTGCCAGCAGCCTGGAACTAGCGGGGTACAATGAGCAGTTCTTC. It specifies CASSLELAGYNEQFF.

This clone was detected a few times. This chain connects TRBV28 to TRBJ1-1, with no clear D. Trimming left V 10 bases short and J 6 bases short, with 12 bases between. The CDR3 covers 11 residues. Germline CDR1 reads MDHEN; CDR2 reads SYDVKM. The CDR3 sequence: CATGTSAEAFF. Written as DNA, the CDR3 is TGTGCCACGGGTACTTCGGCTGAAGCTTTCTTT.

This clone has more than one count but fewer than ten. The rearrangement joins TRBV5-1 to TRBJ1-1; TRBD1 might be the D (5 bases). The length of the CDR3 is 14 residues. V was cut by 5 bases and J by 4 bases, with 15 bases left in between. Germline values: CDR1 SGHRS, CDR2 YFSETQ. As DNA, the CDR3 is TGCGCCAGCAGTTATGACGGCGGGGGCACTGAAGCTTTCTTT. This codes for CASSYDGGGTEAFF.

This clone was detected only a few times. V is TRBV6-1 and J is TRBJ1-5; the match to TRBD1 covers 8 bases. Germline CDR1 and CDR2: MNHNS and SASEGT. Germline trimming cut 6 bases from V and 2 bases from J; bases unmatched to any gene: 6. The CDR3 contains 15 residues. CDR3 loop: CASSRQGWGNQPQHF. CDR3 nucleotide sequence: TGTGCCAGCAGCCGACAGGGGTGGGGCAATCAGCCCCAGCATTTT.

This clone was seen a handful of times. The chain recombines TRBV18 with TRBJ2-7; tentatively, D is TRBD1 (5 bases). This CDR3 is 13 amino acids long. In germline, CDR1 is KGHSH, CDR2 LQKENI. Trimming removed 1 base at V and 5 bases at J, with 9 bases between. The CDR3 loop reads CASSPQGYDEQYF. CDR3 in DNA: TGTGCCAGCTCACCACAGGGGTACGACGAGCAGTACTTC.

Notes on this clone: Other DNA sequences in this specimen translate into the identical CDR3. CDR3 amino acids: CASSSLQGNTEAFF. In DNA form, the CDR3 reads TGTGCCAGCAGCTCTCTCCAGGGGAACACTGAAGCTTTCTTT. V and J are TRBV5-5 and TRBJ1-1; weak D call: TRBD1 (5 bases). V shed 3 bases and J shed 1 base, with 10 bases lying between them. Germline V lookup: CDR1 SGHKS, CDR2 YYEKEE (reference sequence). CDR3 length equals 14 residues. Drawing the rest from reference TRBV5-5 and TRBJ1-1, the complete variable domain is DAGVTQSPTHLIKTRGQQVTLRCSPISGHKSVSWYQQVLGQGPQFIFQYYEKEERGRGNFPDRFSARQFPNYSSELNVNALLLGDSALYLCASSSLQGNTEAFFGQGTRLTVV.

V is TRBV9 and J is TRBJ2-7; D is unclear. This CDR3 comprises 13 residues. Germline V lookup: CDR1 SGDLS, CDR2 YYNGEE. Trimming left V 0 bases short and J 3 bases short, with 7 bases between. Here the CDR3 reads CASSVGGVYEQYF. The CDR3 region has the DNA TGTGCCAGCAGCGTAGGCGGAGTCTACGAGCAGTACTTC. The full variable domain, rest sourced from reference TRBV9 and TRBJ2-7, is DSGVTQTPKHLITATGQRVTLRCSPRSGDLSVYWYQQSLDQGLQFLIQYYNGEERAKGNILERFSAQQFPDLHSELNLSSLELGDSALYFCASSVGGVYEQYFGPGTRLTVT.

The sample holds a few counts of this clone. CDR3 in DNA: TGCGCCAGCAGGTTCACGGGACAGGGTTCGGGCTCCTACGAGCAGTACTTC. Its translation: CASRFTGQGSGSYEQYF. The rearrangement joins TRBV5-1 to TRBJ2-7; 9 nucleotides agree with TRBD1. The trim removed 5 bases at V and 0 bases at J, leaving 12 bases unmatched. The V gene's germline CDR1 is SGHRS and CDR2 YFSETQ. This CDR3 region has 17 residues.